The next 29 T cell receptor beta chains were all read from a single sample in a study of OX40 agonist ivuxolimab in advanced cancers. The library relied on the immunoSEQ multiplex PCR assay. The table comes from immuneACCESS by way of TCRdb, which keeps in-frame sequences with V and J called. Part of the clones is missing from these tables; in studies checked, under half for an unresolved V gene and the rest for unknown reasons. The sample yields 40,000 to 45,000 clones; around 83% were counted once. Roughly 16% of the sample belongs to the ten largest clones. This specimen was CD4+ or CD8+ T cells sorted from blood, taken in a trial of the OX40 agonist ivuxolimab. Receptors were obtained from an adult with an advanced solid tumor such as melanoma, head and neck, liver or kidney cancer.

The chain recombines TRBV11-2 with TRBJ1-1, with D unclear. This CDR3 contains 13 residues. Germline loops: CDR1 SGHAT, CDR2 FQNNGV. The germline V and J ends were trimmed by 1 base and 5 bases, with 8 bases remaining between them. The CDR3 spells CASSLVGGTEAFF. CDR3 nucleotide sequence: TGTGCCAGCAGCTTAGTCGGCGGAACTGAAGCTTTCTTT.

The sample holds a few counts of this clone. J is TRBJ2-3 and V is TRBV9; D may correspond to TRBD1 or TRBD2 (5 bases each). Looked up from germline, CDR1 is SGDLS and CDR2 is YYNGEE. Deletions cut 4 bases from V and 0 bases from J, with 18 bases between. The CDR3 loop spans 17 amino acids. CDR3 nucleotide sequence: TGTGCCAGCAGCCTTCGAGGGGCTAGTGGAAGCACAGATACGCAGTATTTT. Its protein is CASSLRGASGSTDTQYF.

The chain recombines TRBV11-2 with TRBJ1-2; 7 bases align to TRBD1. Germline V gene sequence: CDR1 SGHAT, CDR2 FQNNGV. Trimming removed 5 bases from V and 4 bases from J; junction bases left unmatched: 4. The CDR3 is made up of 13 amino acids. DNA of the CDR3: TGTGCCAGCAGCCTCGGGACAGCCTATGGCTACACCTTC. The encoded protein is CASSLGTAYGYTF.

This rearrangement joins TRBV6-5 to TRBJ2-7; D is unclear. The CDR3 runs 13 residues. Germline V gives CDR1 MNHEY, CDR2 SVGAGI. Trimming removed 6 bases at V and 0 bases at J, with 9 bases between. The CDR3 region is CASRSGGSYEQYF. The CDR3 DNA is TGTGCCAGCAGATCGGGCGGCTCCTACGAGCAGTACTTC.

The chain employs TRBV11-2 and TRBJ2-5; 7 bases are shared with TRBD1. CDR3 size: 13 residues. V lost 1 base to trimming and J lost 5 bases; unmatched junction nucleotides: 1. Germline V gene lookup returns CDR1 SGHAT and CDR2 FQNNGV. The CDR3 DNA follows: TGTGCCAGCAGCTTAGTAGGGGGCGAGACCCAGTACTTC. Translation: CASSLVGGETQYF. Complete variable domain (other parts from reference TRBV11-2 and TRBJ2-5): EAGVAQSPRYKIIEKRQSVAFWCNPISGHATLYWYQQILGQGPKLLIQFQNNGVVDDSQLPKDRFSAERLKGVDSTLKIQPAKLEDSAVYLCASSLVGGETQYFGPGTRLLVL.

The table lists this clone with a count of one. This chain's CDR3 is CASSFIMGTEAFF. DNA for the CDR3: TGTGCCAGCAGCTTTATTATGGGCACTGAAGCTTTCTTT. V gene TRBV11-3 combines with J gene TRBJ1-1; D is unclear. This CDR3 has 13 amino acids. Looked up from germline, CDR1 is SGHNT and CDR2 is YENEEA. V lost 3 bases, J lost 4 bases, and 9 bases lay in between. Using reference TRBV11-3 and TRBJ1-1 for the parts outside the CDR3, the full variable domain is EAGVVQSPRYKIIEKKQPVAFWCNPISGHNTLYWYLQNLGQGPELLIRYENEEAVDDSQLPKDRFSAERLKGVDSTLKIQPAELGDSAVYLCASSFIMGTEAFFGQGTRLTVV.

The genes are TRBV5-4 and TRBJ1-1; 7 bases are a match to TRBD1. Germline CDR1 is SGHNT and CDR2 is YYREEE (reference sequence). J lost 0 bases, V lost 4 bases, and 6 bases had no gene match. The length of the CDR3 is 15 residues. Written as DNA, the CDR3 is TGTGCCAGCAGCGAGGGACAGCCAATGAACACTGAAGCTTTCTTT. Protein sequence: CASSEGQPMNTEAFF.

CDR3 nucleotide sequence: TGCAGCGTTCTGCGGCACACAGATACGCAGTATTTT. This translates into CSVLRHTDTQYF. The V and J genes are TRBV29-1 and TRBJ2-3; no reliable D call. The length of the CDR3 is 12 residues. Germline values: CDR1 SQVTM, CDR2 ANQGSEA. The V end was cut by 5 bases, the J end by 2 bases, with 8 bases between.

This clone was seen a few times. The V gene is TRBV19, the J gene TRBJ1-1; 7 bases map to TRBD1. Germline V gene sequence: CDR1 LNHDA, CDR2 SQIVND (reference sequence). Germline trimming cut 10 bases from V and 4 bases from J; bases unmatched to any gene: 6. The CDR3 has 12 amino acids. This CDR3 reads CATNTGVTEAFF. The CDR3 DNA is TGTGCCACTAATACAGGGGTCACTGAAGCTTTCTTT.

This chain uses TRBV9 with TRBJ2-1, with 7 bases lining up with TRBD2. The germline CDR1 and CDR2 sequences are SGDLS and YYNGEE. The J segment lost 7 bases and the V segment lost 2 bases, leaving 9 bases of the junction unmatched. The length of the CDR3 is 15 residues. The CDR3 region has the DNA TGTGCCAGCAGCGTTGGCGGGAGAGCCGCAAATGAGCAGTTCTTC. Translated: CASSVGGRAANEQFF.

CDR3 DNA: TGTGCCAGCACCCGGACAGCATACAGAAACACCATATATTTT. Protein: CASTRTAYRNTIYF. This rearrangement joins TRBV5-6 to TRBJ1-3; D perhaps matches TRBD1 (6 bases). The CDR3 runs 14 residues. Germline-derived CDR1 and CDR2 are SGHDT and YYEEEE. V lost 6 bases and J 5 bases, leaving 15 bases between the germline ends. Full variable domain (rest looked up from reference TRBV5-6 and TRBJ1-3): DAGVTQSPTHLIKTRGQQVTLRCSPKSGHDTVSWYQQALGQGPQFIFQYYEEEERQRGNFPDRFSGHQFPNYSSELNVNALLLGDSALYLCASTRTAYRNTIYFGEGSWLTVV.

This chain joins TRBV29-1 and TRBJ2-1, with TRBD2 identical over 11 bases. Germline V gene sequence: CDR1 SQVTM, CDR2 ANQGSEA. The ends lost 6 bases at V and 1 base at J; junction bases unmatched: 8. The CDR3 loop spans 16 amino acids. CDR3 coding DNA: TGCAGCGTGAAAGGACTAGCGGGCTGGTCCTACAATGAGCAGTTCTTC. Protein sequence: CSVKGLAGWSYNEQFF.

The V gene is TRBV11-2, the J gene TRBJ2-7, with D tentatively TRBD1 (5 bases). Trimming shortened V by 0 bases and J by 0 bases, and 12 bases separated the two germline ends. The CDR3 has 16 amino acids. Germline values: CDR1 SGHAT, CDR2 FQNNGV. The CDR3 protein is CASSLDMGPSSYEQYF. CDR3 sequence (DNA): TGTGCCAGCAGCTTAGATATGGGGCCGAGCTCCTACGAGCAGTACTTC.

The CDR3 loop reads CASSVEGRPETQYF. CDR3 coding DNA: TGTGCCAGCAGCGTAGAAGGGAGGCCGGAGACCCAGTACTTC. V is TRBV9 and J is TRBJ2-5, with D possibly TRBD2 on 6 matching bases. V gave up 0 bases and J gave up 5 bases, with 11 bases separating them. The CDR3 is 14 amino acids. Germline-derived CDR1 and CDR2 are SGDLS and YYNGEE.

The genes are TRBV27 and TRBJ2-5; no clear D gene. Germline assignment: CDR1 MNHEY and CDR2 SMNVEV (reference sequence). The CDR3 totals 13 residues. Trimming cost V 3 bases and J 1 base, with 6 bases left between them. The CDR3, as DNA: TGTGCCAGCAGTTTCCAGGCCCAAGAGACCCAGTACTTC. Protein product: CASSFQAQETQYF.

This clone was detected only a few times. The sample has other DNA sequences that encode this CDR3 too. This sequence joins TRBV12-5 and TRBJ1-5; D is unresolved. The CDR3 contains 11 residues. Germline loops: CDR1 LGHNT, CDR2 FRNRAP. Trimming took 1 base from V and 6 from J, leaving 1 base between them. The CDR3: CASGLGQPQHF. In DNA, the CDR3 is TGTGCTAGTGGTTTGGGTCAGCCCCAGCATTTT.

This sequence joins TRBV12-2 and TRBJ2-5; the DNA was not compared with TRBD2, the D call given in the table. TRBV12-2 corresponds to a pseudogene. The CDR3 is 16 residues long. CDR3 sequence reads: CASRRRLAGDQETQYF. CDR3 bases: TGTGCAAGTCGCAGGAGACTAGCGGGGGACCAAGAGACCCAGTACTTC.

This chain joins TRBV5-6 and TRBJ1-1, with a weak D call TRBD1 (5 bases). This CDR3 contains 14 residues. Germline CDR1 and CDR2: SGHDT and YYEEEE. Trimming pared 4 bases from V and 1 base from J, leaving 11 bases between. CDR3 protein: CASSPETGNTEAFF. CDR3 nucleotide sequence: TGTGCCAGCAGCCCCGAAACAGGGAACACTGAAGCTTTCTTT.

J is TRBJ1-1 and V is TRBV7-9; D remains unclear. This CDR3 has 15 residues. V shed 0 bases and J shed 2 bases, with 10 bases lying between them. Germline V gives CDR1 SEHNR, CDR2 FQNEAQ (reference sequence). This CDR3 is CASSLAVGFNTEAFF. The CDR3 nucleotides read TGTGCCAGCAGCTTAGCAGTAGGGTTCAACACTGAAGCTTTCTTT.

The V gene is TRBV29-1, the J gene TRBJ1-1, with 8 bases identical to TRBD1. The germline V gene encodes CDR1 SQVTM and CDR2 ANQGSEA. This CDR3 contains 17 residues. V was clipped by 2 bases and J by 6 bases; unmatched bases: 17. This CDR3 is CSVEWAVETGVFAEAFF. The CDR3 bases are TGCAGCGTTGAATGGGCGGTAGAGACAGGGGTGTTCGCTGAAGCTTTCTTT.

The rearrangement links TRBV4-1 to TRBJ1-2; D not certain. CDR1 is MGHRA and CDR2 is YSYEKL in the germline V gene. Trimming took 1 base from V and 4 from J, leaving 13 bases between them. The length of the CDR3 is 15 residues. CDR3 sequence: CASSQVLRRRYGYTF. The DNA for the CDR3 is TGCGCCAGCAGCCAAGTCTTACGTCGGCGCTATGGCTACACCTTC.

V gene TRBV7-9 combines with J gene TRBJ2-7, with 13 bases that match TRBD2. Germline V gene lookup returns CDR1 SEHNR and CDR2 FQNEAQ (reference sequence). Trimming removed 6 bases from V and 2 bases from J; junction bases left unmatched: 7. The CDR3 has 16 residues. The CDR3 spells CASSSIGLAGAYEQYF. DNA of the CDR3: TGTGCCAGCAGTTCCATTGGACTAGCGGGGGCCTACGAGCAGTACTTC.

CDR3 sequence: CASSPVRIQETQYF. In DNA, the CDR3 is TGTGCCAGCTCACCGGTGCGGATACAAGAGACCCAGTACTTC. The chain uses TRBV18 and TRBJ2-5; the D is unclear. V was trimmed by 3 bases and J by 2 bases, leaving 10 bases between them. Per the germline V gene, CDR1 is KGHSH and CDR2 is LQKENI. This CDR3 has 14 amino acids.

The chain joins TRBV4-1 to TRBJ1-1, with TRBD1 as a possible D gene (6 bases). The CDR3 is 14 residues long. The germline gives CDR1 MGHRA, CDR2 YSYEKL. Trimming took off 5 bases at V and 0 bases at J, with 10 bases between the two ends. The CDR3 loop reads CASSFTGMNTEAFF. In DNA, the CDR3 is TGCGCCAGCAGCTTCACAGGGATGAACACTGAAGCTTTCTTT.

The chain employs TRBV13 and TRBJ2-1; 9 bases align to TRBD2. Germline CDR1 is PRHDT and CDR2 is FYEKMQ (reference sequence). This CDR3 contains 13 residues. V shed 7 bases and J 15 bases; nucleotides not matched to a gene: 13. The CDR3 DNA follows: TGTGCCAGCACCCCGTCTAGCGGGACGGGAGCGTTCTTC. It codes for CASTPSSGTGAFF.

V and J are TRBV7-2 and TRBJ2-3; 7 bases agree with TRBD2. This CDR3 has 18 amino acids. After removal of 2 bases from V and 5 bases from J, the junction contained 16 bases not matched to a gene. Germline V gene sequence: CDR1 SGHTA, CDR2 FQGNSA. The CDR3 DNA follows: TGTGCCAGCAGCTTACTCGGGGCGGGGGAATTGGAGATAGATACGCAGTATTTT. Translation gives CASSLLGAGELEIDTQYF. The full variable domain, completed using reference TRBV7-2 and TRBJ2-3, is GAGVSQSPSNKVTEKGKDVELRCDPISGHTALYWYRQSLGQGLEFLIYFQGNSAPDKSGLPSDRFSAERTGGSVSTLTIQRTQQEDSAVYLCASSLLGAGELEIDTQYFGPGTRLTVL.

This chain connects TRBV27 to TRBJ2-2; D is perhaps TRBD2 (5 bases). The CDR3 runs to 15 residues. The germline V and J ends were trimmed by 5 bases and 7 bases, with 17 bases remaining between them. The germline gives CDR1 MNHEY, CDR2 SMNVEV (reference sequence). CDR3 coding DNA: TGTGCCAGCAGTCCACTGGGCGAAGGAGGCGGGGAGCTGTTTTTT. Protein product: CASSPLGEGGGELFF.

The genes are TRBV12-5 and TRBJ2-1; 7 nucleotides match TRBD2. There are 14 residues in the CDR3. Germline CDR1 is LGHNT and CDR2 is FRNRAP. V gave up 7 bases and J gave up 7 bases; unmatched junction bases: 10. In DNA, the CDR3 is TGTGCTAGTGCCTGGGGGGGAGAGGGAAATGAGCAGTTCTTC. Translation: CASAWGGEGNEQFF.

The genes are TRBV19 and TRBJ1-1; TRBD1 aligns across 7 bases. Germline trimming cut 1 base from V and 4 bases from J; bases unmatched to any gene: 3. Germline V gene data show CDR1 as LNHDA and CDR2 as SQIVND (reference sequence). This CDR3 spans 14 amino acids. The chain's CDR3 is CASSIVPGGTEAFF. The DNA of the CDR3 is TGTGCCAGTAGTATAGTTCCAGGGGGCACTGAAGCTTTCTTT. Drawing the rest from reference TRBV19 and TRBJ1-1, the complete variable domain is DGGITQSPKYLFRKEGQNVTLSCEQNLNHDAMYWYRQDPGQGLRLIYYSQIVNDFQKGDIAEGYSVSREKKESFPLTVTSAQKNPTAFYLCASSIVPGGTEAFFGQGTRLTVV.